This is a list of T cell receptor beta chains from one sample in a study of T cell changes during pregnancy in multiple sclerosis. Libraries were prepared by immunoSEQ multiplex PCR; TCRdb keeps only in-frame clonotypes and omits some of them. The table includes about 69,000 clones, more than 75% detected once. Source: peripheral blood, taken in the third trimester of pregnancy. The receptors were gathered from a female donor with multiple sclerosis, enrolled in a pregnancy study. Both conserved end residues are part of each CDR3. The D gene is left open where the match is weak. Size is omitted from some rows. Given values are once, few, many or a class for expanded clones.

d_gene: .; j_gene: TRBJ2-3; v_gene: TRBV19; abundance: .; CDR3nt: TGTGCCAGTAGTATTAGCGGCCCCACGGATACGCAGTATTTT; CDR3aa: CASSISGPTDTQYF
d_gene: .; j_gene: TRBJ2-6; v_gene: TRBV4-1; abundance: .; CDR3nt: TGCGCCAGCAGCCAAGATTACAGGGTAGGTGGGGCCAACGTCCTGACTTTC; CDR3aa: CASSQDYRVGGANVLTF
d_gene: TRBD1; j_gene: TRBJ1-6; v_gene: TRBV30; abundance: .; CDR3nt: TGTGCCTGGAGTGTATCCTGGGGGGAAAAAGGGGGCGATTCACCCCTCCACTTT; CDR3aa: CAWSVSWGEKGGDSPLHF
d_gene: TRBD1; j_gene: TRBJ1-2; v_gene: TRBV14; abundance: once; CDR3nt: TGTGCCAGCAGCCTCCGGCCGGGACAGCCCACCGATGATGGCTACACCTTC; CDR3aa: CASSLRPGQPTDDGYTF
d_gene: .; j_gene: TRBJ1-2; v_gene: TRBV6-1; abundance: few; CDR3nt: TGTGCCAGCAGTTACGCGAATGGCTACACCTTC; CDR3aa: CASSYANGYTF
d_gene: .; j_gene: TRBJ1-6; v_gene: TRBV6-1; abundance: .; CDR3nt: TGTGCCAGCAGTCGTTCAGGGGAGGGATTTGGTCCCCTCCACTTT; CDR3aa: CASSRSGEGFGPLHF
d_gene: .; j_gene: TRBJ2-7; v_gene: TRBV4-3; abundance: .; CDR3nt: TGCGCCAGCAGCCAATACGCAGGGGAATACTACGAGCAGTACTTC; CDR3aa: CASSQYAGEYYEQYF
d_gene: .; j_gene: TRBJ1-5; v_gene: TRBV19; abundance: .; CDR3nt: TGTGCCAGTAGTATTCGACAAAATAGCAATCAGCCCCAGCATTTT; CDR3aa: CASSIRQNSNQPQHF
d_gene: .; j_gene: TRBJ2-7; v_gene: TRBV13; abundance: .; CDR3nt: TGTGCCAGCAGCTTAACAGGTTACGAGCAGTACTTC; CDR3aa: CASSLTGYEQYF
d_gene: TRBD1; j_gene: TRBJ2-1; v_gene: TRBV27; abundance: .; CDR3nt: TGTGCCAGCAGGGACCGGGACAGGCACAATGAGCAGTTCTTC; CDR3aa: CASRDRDRHNEQFF